This TCR beta chain was sequenced in a study of T cell repertoires in cytomegalovirus infection. Study-level information: CMV epitopes, recently identified HLA-C-restricted and well-studied HLA-B-restricted, were used. TCR beta signatures that were public indicated CMV infection and matching HLA type.

TCRdb reprocessed the reads via MiXCR and lists one record per CDR3 protein. The data show tens of thousands of distinct CDR3 sequences, around 21% seen once. There are a few counts of this clonotype. Its antigen remains unidentified. Study-wide points: There were HLA-C-restricted CMV-specific TCR beta clonotypes dominating the ex vivo response. The cumulative frequency of public TCR beta families distinguished individuals who carried CMV together with the relevant HLA.

Sequenced here: CD8+ T cells from cultured PBMCs, sampled from culture after CMV antigen stimulation. The sequence came from a human donor in good health (CMV status not recorded). Some clones in this sample may be carry-over from other donors' samples.

CDR3 residues: CSVGVDRGRETQYF. Here the CDR3 DNA reads TGCAGCGTGGGGGTAGACAGGGGACGAGAGACCCAGTACTTC. The chain has TRBV29-1 and TRBJ2-5, with 8 bases aligning to TRBD1. The CDR3 sequence is 14 residues long. J lost 4 bases, V lost 6 bases, and 10 bases had no gene match. CDR1 SQVTM and CDR2 ANQGSEA come from the germline V gene.